The 4 T cell receptor beta chains given below trace back to one sample, sequenced in a study of blood T cell repertoires in COVID-19. Sequenced by immunoSEQ multiplex PCR; TCRdb stores in-frame clones only, minus some. Altogether fewer than 200,000 clones are present, about 85% being singletons, with the ten largest covering roughly 26%. The sequencing sample was made of peripheral blood. The receptors here all came from a man between 60 and 75 years old with acute or convalescent COVID-19.

About this clone: One base away lies a much larger clone, so this may be a sequencing read error. The V call is TRBV5-1, the J call TRBJ1-1; no reliable D call. The V gene's germline CDR1 is SGHRS and CDR2 YFSETQ. Trimming cost V 0 bases and J 1 base, with 4 bases left between them. This CDR3 spans 13 amino acids. This CDR3 is CASSLARNTEAFF. CDR3 nucleotide sequence: TGCGCCAGCAGCTTGGCCAGGAACACTGAAGCTTTCTTT.

DNA for the CDR3: TGCGCCAGCAGTTCGCATCCGGGACTAGCGGGGGGGCCAGATACGCAGTATTTT. Residues: CASSSHPGLAGGPDTQYF. The genes are TRBV5-1 and TRBJ2-3, with TRBD2 identical over 16 bases. This CDR3 is 18 amino acids long. V was pared by 5 bases and J by 4 bases, with 10 bases of the junction left unmatched. CDR1 and CDR2 from the germline V gene are SGHRS and YFSETQ.

The chain is built from TRBV14 and TRBJ2-6; maybe TRBD2 (6 bases). The CDR3 is made up of 17 amino acids. Germline values: CDR1 SGHDN, CDR2 FVKESK. Trimming pared 4 bases from V and 2 bases from J, leaving 15 bases between. CDR3 DNA: TGTGCCAGCAGCCTCCCCCCGGGACTGGCTGGGGCCAACGTCCTGACTTTC. Its protein product is CASSLPPGLAGANVLTF. Together with reference TRBV14 and TRBJ2-6, the CDR3 gives the full variable domain: EAGVTQFPSHSVIEKGQTVTLRCDPISGHDNLYWYRRVMGKEIKFLLHFVKESKQDESGMPNNRFLAERTGGTYSTLKVQPAELEDSGVYFCASSLPPGLAGANVLTFGAGSRLTVL.

This clone has just a few counts. The chain carries TRBV27 and TRBJ1-5; 10 bases align to TRBD1. The CDR3 extends over 15 amino acids. V was pared by 5 bases and J by 6 bases, with 7 bases of the junction left unmatched. Germline values: CDR1 MNHEY, CDR2 SMNVEV (reference sequence). CDR3 bases: TGTGCCAGCAGTCCACTCGGGACAGGGGCTCAGCCCCAGCATTTT. This translates into CASSPLGTGAQPQHF.